This passage covers 19 T cell receptor beta chains from one sample sequenced in a study of T cells in Graves' hyperthyroidism and ophthalmopathy. TCR beta CDR3 sequences were amplified from RNA transcripts. The TCR CDR3 first-round RT-PCR relied on the HTBI primer set. TCRdb re-analysed the multiplex PCR reads in MiXCR, keeping a single row per CDR3 protein. The repertoire holds around 580,000 distinct CDR3 sequences, with just over 45% as singletons. Sequenced sample: peripheral blood or thyroid tissue (not recorded which). The receptors shown here come from a young woman with Graves' hyperthyroidism.

V usage is TRBV18 and J usage is TRBJ1-1; 9 bases match TRBD1. The CDR3 loop spans 16 amino acids. The germline CDR1 and CDR2 sequences are KGHSH and LQKENI. The J segment lost 2 bases and the V segment lost 3 bases, leaving 7 bases of the junction unmatched. The CDR3 region has the DNA TGTGCCAGCTCACCGGGACAGGGAAGGGGAAACACTGAAGCTTTCTTT. It translates to CASSPGQGRGNTEAFF.

As regards this clonotype: This may stem from a read error, because a much larger clone lies one nucleotide away. The CDR3 DNA follows: TGTGCCATCAGTGAAGTTGGGGGCGGTCAGCCCCAGCATTTT. As protein: CAISEVGGGQPQHF. The chain carries TRBV10-3 and TRBJ1-5; D is possibly TRBD1 (6 bases). The germline CDR1 and CDR2 sequences are ENHRY and SYGVKD. The CDR3 has 14 amino acids. Trimming left V 3 bases short and J 6 bases short, with 12 bases between.

This clonotype was counted at least ten times. J is TRBJ1-1 and V is TRBV5-4; the D is unclear. The CDR3 extends over 15 amino acids. Trimming removed 1 base from V and 6 bases from J, with 16 bases in between. CDR1 and CDR2 (germline): SGHNT, YYREEE (reference sequence). CDR3: CASSLSSTSSPEAFF. The DNA for the CDR3 is TGTGCCAGCAGCTTGTCGTCCACCTCTAGCCCTGAAGCTTTCTTT. The full variable domain, rest sourced from reference TRBV5-4 and TRBJ1-1, is ETGVTQSPTHLIKTRGQQVTLRCSSQSGHNTVSWYQQALGQGPQFIFQYYREEENGRGNFPPRFSGLQFPNYSSELNVNALELDDSALYLCASSLSSTSSPEAFFGQGTRLTVV.

This clonotype was picked up many times. The chain has TRBV20-1 and TRBJ1-2, with D possibly TRBD1 on 5 matching bases. The germline V gene has CDR1 DFQATT and CDR2 SNEGSKA (reference sequence). CDR3 size: 11 residues. V shed 6 bases and J shed 8 bases, with 13 bases lying between them. CDR3 sequence: CSAEWGGGYTF. The DNA for the CDR3 is TGCAGTGCCGAGTGGGGGGGGGGCTACACCTTC.

The chain has TRBV7-3 and TRBJ2-6, with TRBD1 matching 9 bases. Trimming took 5 bases from V and 2 from J; bases not matched to a gene: 10. CDR1 and CDR2 (germline): SGHTA, FQGTGA. The CDR3 contains 18 residues. DNA for the CDR3: TGTGCCAGCAGCCCAGGACAGGGGACATTCACTGGGGCCAACGTCCTGACTTTC. Translated, it gives CASSPGQGTFTGANVLTF.

As regards this clonotype: This likely comes from a read error, as the CDR3 has no conserved phenylalanine or tryptophan at its end. It is unclear where the CDR3 begins or ends on the DNA, so no DNA is shown, and the CDR3 is as TCRdb lists it. The chain recombines TRBV2 with TRBJ2-6; TRBD1 was called by the table and not checked on the DNA. Germline V CDR1 and CDR2: SNHLY, FYNNEI. The CDR3 length is 10 residues, termini included. CDR3 protein: CASKVGTVDT.

This clonotype appeared once. The J gene is TRBJ2-7, the V gene TRBV19; perhaps TRBD1 as D (6 bases). Trimming shortened V by 2 bases and J by 1 base, and 12 bases separated the two germline ends. The CDR3 covers 15 residues. Germline assignment: CDR1 LNHDA and CDR2 SQIVND (reference sequence). CDR3 in DNA: TGTGCCAGTAGTATAAGGGGGACCGAGTCCTACGAGCAGTACTTC. It codes for CASSIRGTESYEQYF.

This clonotype has more than one count but fewer than ten. V gene TRBV2 combines with J gene TRBJ1-4, with 9 bases matching TRBD1. This CDR3 region has 15 residues. Germline V gene data show CDR1 as SNHLY and CDR2 as FYNNEI. The junction had 7 bases not matched to a gene; V was cut back by 5 bases and J by 6 bases. The CDR3 region is CASSKRTGVDEKLFF. CDR3 nucleotides: TGTGCCAGCAGTAAAAGGACAGGGGTGGATGAAAAACTGTTTTTT.

The V gene is TRBV24-1, the J gene TRBJ1-4; D may be TRBD1 (6 bases). V dropped 10 bases and J dropped 14 bases, with 25 bases sitting between them. CDR1 is KGHDR and CDR2 is SFDVKD in the germline V gene. The CDR3 sequence is 14 residues long. The CDR3 nucleotides are TGTGCCACTTCAGGAGGGGGACTTGGTGAGAACCTGTTTTTT. It yields the protein CATSGGGLGENLFF.

This clonotype was seen once. The rearrangement joins TRBV13 to TRBJ1-4, with a weak D call TRBD1 (5 bases). The germline V gene has CDR1 PRHDT and CDR2 FYEKMQ (reference sequence). V gave up 5 bases and J gave up 5 bases, with 18 bases separating them. The CDR3 consists of 16 residues. Here the CDR3 DNA reads TGTGCCAGCAGCCCCCGAGGGGACCGGAGGAATGAAAAACTGTTTTTT. Amino acid sequence: CASSPRGDRRNEKLFF.

This clonotype appeared many times. The rearrangement links TRBV24-1 to TRBJ1-3; no clear D. Trimming took off 4 bases at V and 3 bases at J, with 6 bases between the two ends. The germline V gene encodes CDR1 KGHDR and CDR2 SFDVKD. The CDR3 totals 13 residues. The CDR3 sequence is CATSEGGGNTIYF. The CDR3 bases are TGTGCCACCAGTGAGGGAGGTGGAAACACCATATATTTT.

The J gene is TRBJ2-1, the V gene TRBV20-1, with 10 bases matching TRBD1. V was clipped by 1 base and J by 9 bases; unmatched bases: 6. The V gene's germline CDR1 is DFQATT and CDR2 SNEGSKA (reference sequence). The length of the CDR3 is 14 residues. The CDR3 region is CSARGGTGVGEQFF. CDR3 nucleotide sequence: TGCAGTGCTAGAGGGGGGACAGGGGTGGGTGAGCAGTTCTTC.

As DNA, the CDR3 is TGCAGTGCTCGGGTAGCGGACGAGCAGTACTTC. Residues: CSARVADEQYF. The V call is TRBV20-1, the J call TRBJ2-7; D perhaps matches TRBD2 (6 bases). The ends were cut back, 5 bases at V and 5 bases at J, with 10 bases in the middle. The CDR3 loop spans 11 amino acids. The V gene's germline CDR1 is DFQATT and CDR2 SNEGSKA (reference sequence).

J is TRBJ2-7 and V is TRBV7-4, with D uncertain. The CDR3 runs to 14 residues. Germline CDR1 and CDR2: SGHVT and SQSDAQ. The germline V and J ends were trimmed by 1 base and 1 base, with 8 bases remaining between them. The CDR3 is CASSLDLGSYEQYF. CDR3 in DNA: TGTGCCAGCAGCTTAGACCTAGGGTCCTACGAGCAGTACTTC.

This clonotype was detected many times. The V gene is TRBV6-5, the J gene TRBJ2-7; D call uncertain. This CDR3 region has 14 residues. Trimming cost V 5 bases and J 2 bases, with 13 bases left between them. The V gene's germline CDR1 is MNHEY and CDR2 SVGAGI. The CDR3 reads CASSRTRVPYEQYF. The CDR3 DNA reads as TGTGCCAGCAGTCGAACCCGGGTTCCCTACGAGCAGTACTTC.

This clonotype has only a few counts. The chain carries TRBV27 and TRBJ2-7, with 10 nucleotides matching TRBD1. CDR1 MNHEY and CDR2 SMNVEV come from the germline V gene (reference sequence). The CDR3 is 13 amino acids. The junction had 3 bases not matched to a gene; V was cut back by 4 bases and J by 6 bases. This chain's CDR3 is CASSSTGGGEQYF. The CDR3 DNA reads TGTGCCAGCAGTTCGACAGGGGGCGGCGAGCAGTACTTC.

The chain uses TRBV10-3 and TRBJ1-2, with D perhaps matching TRBD1 (5 bases). With 4 bases removed from V and 4 bases from J, the gap between germline ends came to 13 bases. Germline V gene data show CDR1 as ENHRY and CDR2 as SYGVKD. The CDR3 is 14 residues long. CDR3 nucleotide sequence: TGTGCCATCAGTGCACTCGGGGGGGGCTATGGCTACACCTTC. This encodes CAISALGGGYGYTF.

This clonotype was found many times. The rearrangement joins TRBV4-1 to TRBJ1-2; TRBD1 aligns across 9 bases. The CDR3 consists of 17 residues. In germline, CDR1 is MGHRA, CDR2 YSYEKL. Trimming at V came to 2 bases and at J to 0 bases, leaving 7 bases not matched to a gene. This CDR3 is CASSQTGTGLANYGYTF. The CDR3 bases are TGCGCCAGCAGCCAAACCGGGACAGGGCTAGCTAACTATGGCTACACCTTC.

In this sample, this clonotype turned up a few times. The chain recombines TRBV6-1 with TRBJ1-3; D unclear. Per the germline V gene, CDR1 is MNHNS and CDR2 is SASEGT. Trimming pared 6 bases from V and 6 bases from J, leaving 12 bases between. The CDR3 totals 13 residues. CDR3 in amino acids: CASRNRVENTIYF. CDR3 DNA: TGTGCCAGCAGGAATCGGGTTGAAAACACCATATATTTT.